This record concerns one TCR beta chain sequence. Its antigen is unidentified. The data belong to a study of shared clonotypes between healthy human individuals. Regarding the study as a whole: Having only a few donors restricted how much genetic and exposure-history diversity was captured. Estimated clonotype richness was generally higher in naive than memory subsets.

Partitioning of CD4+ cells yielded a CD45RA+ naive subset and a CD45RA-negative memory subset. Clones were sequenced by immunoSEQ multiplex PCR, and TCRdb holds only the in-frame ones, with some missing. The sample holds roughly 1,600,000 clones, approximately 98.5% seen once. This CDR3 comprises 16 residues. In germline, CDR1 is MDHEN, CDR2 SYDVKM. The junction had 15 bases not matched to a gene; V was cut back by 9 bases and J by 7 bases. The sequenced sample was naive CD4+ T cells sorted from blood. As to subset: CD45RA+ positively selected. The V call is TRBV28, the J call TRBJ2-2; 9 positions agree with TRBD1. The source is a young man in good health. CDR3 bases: TGTGCCAGTAGTCTACCGGGACAGGGTACTGGCGGGGAGCTGTTTTTT. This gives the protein CASSLPGQGTGGELFF.